This T cell receptor (beta chain) is drawn from a study of T cell repertoires in aging, cancer and after chemotherapy. TCR beta rearrangements were amplified from peripheral blood genomic DNA. Rearranged V-D-J TRB sequences were amplified with a mixed TRB-A/B primer pool. TCRdb passed the multiplex PCR reads through MiXCR, listing each CDR3 protein once. The sample holds over 8,000 distinct CDR3 sequences, 35% to 50% seen once. This CDR3 has 16 amino acids. Germline V gene lookup returns CDR1 KGHDR and CDR2 SFDVKD. The V segment lost 7 bases and the J segment 3 bases; nucleotides outside the gene matches: 8. This clonotype is a singleton in its sample.

The sequenced sample was blood. The chain uses TRBV24-1 and TRBJ2-1, with 10 bases fitting TRBD2. The source is a human donor with a solid tumor. CDR3 DNA sequence: TGTGCCACCAGCGAGGTTAGCGGGGGGAACTACAATGAGCAGTTCTTC. It specifies CATSEVSGGNYNEQFF.